Listed below are T cell receptor beta chains from one sample, sequenced in a study of shared clonotypes between healthy human individuals. The method was immunoSEQ multiplex PCR; TCRdb's version includes in-frame clones alone and lacks a portion of them. Of 2 million to 2.5 million clones listed, roughly 95% are singletons. The sample comprised naive CD8+ T cells sorted from blood. The receptors here all came from a man between 18 and 35 years old in good health. The CDR3 runs from the conserved cysteine through the conserved F or W. D genes are given only for firm matches. Clone size, where shown, is once, few, many, or a class for clones that have expanded.

d_gene | abundance | len | j_gene | v_gene | CDR3aa | CDR3nt
. | once | 13 | TRBJ1-2 | TRBV13 | CASSTGPPGGYTF | TGTGCCAGCAGCACCGGTCCCCCAGGCGGCTACACCTTC
. | once | 13 | TRBJ1-1 | TRBV2 | CASRDRWASEAFF | TGTGCTAGCAGGGATAGATGGGCCTCTGAGGCTTTCTTT
TRBD1 | . | 15 | TRBJ1-2 | TRBV7-2 | CASSLGAGGWYGYTF | TGTGCCAGCAGCTTAGGTGCAGGGGGCTGGTATGGCTACACCTTC
TRBD2 | . | 15 | TRBJ2-7 | TRBV9 | CASSVEVAGVDEQYF | TGTGCCAGCAGCGTAGAGGTAGCGGGAGTTGACGAGCAGTACTTC
. | . | 14 | TRBJ2-5 | TRBV7-9 | CASSLGGGRETQYF | TGTGCCAGCAGCTTAGGGGGAGGCCGAGAGACCCAGTACTTC
TRBD2 | . | 15 | TRBJ2-7 | TRBV30 | CAWSAPPSGNHEQYF | TGTGCCTGGAGTGCCCCTCCTAGCGGGAACCACGAGCAGTACTTC
TRBD1 | . | 15 | TRBJ2-3 | TRBV6-5 | CASSPGTGVSDTQYF | TGTGCCAGCAGCCCCGGGACAGGGGTTTCAGATACGCAGTATTTT
. | . | 11 | TRBJ2-1 | TRBV27 | CASSDYNEQFF | TGTGCCAGCAGCGATTACAATGAGCAGTTCTTC
. | . | 15 | TRBJ2-1 | TRBV28 | CASSFIVASYNEQFF | TGTGCCAGCAGTTTTATCGTTGCCTCCTACAATGAGCAGTTCTTC
. | . | 12 | TRBJ1-2 | TRBV28 | CASRTISYGYTF | TGTGCCAGCAGAACTATAAGCTATGGCTACACCTTC
. | . | 14 | TRBJ2-4 | TRBV5-4 | CASSLDGGPLFQYF | TGTGCCAGCAGCTTGGACGGGGGCCCTCTCTTTCAGTACTTC
TRBD1 | . | 15 | TRBJ1-1 | TRBV19 | CASSITGQGADEAFF | TGTGCCAGTAGTATTACGGGACAGGGGGCAGATGAAGCTTTCTTT
. | . | 12 | TRBJ2-3 | TRBV30 | CAWSLLGDTQYF | TGTGCCTGGAGCCTACTGGGGGATACGCAGTATTTT
. | . | 19 | TRBJ2-2 | TRBV14 | CASSQGLGGRELNTGELFF | TGTGCCAGCAGCCAAGGTTTGGGCGGCAGGGAATTAAACACCGGGGAGCTGTTTTTT
. | . | 15 | TRBJ2-1 | TRBV7-2 | CASSPATSSYNEQFF | TGTGCCAGCAGCCCGGCGACAAGCTCCTACAATGAGCAGTTCTTC
. | . | 14 | TRBJ2-4 | TRBV27 | CASSLRIPGNIQYF | TGTGCCAGCAGTTTAAGGATACCCGGAAACATTCAGTACTTC
TRBD1 | . | 14 | TRBJ1-1 | TRBV6-5 | CASSKQGAGTEAFF | TGTGCCAGCAGTAAACAGGGGGCTGGCACTGAAGCTTTCTTT
. | . | 14 | TRBJ1-6 | TRBV19 | CASSILARTDILHF | TGTGCCAGTAGTATATTGGCAAGGACTGACATCCTCCACTTT
. | once | 12 | TRBJ1-5 | TRBV27 | CASSETGLPQHF | TGTGCCAGCAGTGAGACAGGCCTGCCCCAGCATTTT
TRBD2 | . | 15 | TRBJ2-1 | TRBV4-3 | CASSQDREGPDEQFF | TGCGCCAGCAGCCAAGACCGGGAGGGCCCCGATGAGCAGTTCTTC
TRBD1 | . | 16 | TRBJ2-7 | TRBV7-9 | CASSSPGTGGTYEQYF | TGTGCCAGCAGCTCTCCCGGGACAGGGGGCACCTACGAGCAGTACTTC
TRBD2 | once | 15 | TRBJ2-1 | TRBV2 | CAGVAGSSSYNEQFF | TGTGCCGGAGTAGCGGGTTCGAGCTCCTACAATGAGCAGTTCTTC
. | once | 14 | TRBJ1-4 | TRBV4-3 | CASSRDTDNEKLFF | TGCGCCAGCAGCCGAGACACGGATAATGAAAAACTGTTTTTT
. | . | 14 | TRBJ2-7 | TRBV11-2 | CASSFFGATYEQYF | TGTGCCAGCAGCTTTTTCGGGGCGACCTACGAGCAGTACTTC
. | . | 16 | TRBJ1-1 | TRBV4-1 | CASSPLKGGPDTEAFF | TGCGCCAGCAGCCCGCTTAAAGGGGGTCCGGACACTGAAGCTTTCTTT
. | . | 12 | TRBJ2-7 | TRBV7-9 | CASSQDSYEQYF | TGTGCCAGCAGCCAGGACTCCTACGAGCAGTACTTC
. | . | 14 | TRBJ1-1 | TRBV7-2 | CASSLWGENTEAFF | TGTGCCAGCAGCTTGTGGGGGGAGAACACTGAAGCTTTCTTT
. | . | 15 | TRBJ2-1 | TRBV4-1 | CASSQARYGSNEQFF | TGCGCCAGCAGCCAAGCCCGGTACGGGAGCAATGAGCAGTTCTTC
. | . | 13 | TRBJ1-1 | TRBV7-7 | CASSPDGNTEAFF | TGTGCTAGCAGCCCGGACGGGAACACTGAAGCTTTCTTT